Listed here is a single TCR beta chain. The antigen is unknown. Unexposed donor CD4+ T cells date from about 2011-2018, before the COVID-19 pandemic. After 10 to 11 days of culture, CD4+ T cells were isolated. This record comes from a study of CD4 T cells in relation to SARS-CoV-2 and coronaviruses. About the study: After roughly 11 days of antigen culture, PBMC TCR beta CDR3s were sequenced. The negative reference was HIV-1 Nef peptide pool or peptide-free culture. Study-level points and caveats: Compared with monoreactive clones, crossreactive clones showed significantly weaker SARS-CoV-2 expansion.

Generated by immunoSEQ multiplex PCR, the TCRdb table keeps only in-frame clones and is missing some. The sample contains some 19,000 clones, roughly 79% of which appear only once. This CDR3 comprises 13 residues. Germline V lookup: CDR1 LNHDA, CDR2 SQIVND (reference sequence). V shed 3 bases and J shed 5 bases, with 10 bases lying between them. V is TRBV19 and J is TRBJ1-1; perhaps TRBD1 as D (5 bases). The clonotype was recovered from a human donor in good health. The sample consisted of CD4+ T cells from PBMCs, cultured in vitro. This chain's CDR3 is CASSIDGGTEAFF. As DNA, the CDR3 is TGTGCCAGTAGTATTGACGGGGGGACTGAAGCTTTCTTT.